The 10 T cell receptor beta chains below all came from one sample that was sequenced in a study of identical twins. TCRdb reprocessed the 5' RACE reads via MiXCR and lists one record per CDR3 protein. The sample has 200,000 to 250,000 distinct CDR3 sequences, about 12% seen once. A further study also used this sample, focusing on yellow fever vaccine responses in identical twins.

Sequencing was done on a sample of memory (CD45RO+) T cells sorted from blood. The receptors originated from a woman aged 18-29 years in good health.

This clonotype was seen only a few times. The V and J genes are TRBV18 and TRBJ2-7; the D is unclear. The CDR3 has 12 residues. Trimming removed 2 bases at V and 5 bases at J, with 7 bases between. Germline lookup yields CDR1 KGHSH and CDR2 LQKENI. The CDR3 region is CASSPRLDEQYF. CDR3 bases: TGTGCCAGCTCACCAAGATTGGACGAGCAGTACTTC.

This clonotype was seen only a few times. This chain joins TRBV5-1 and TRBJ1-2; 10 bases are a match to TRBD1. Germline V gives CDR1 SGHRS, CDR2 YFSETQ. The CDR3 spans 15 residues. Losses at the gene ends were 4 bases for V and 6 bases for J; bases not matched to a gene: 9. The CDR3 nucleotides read TGCGCCAGCAGCCCGCCTCGGGACAGGGGAGATGGCTACACCTTC. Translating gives CASSPPRDRGDGYTF.

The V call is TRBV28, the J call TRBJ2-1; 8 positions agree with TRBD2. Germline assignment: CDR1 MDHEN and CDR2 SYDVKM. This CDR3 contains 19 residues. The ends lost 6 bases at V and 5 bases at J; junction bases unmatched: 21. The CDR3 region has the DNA TGTGCCAGCAGAAAAACCAGGGGAGCTCAAGCGGGAGCCCACAATGAGCAGTTCTTC. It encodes CASRKTRGAQAGAHNEQFF.

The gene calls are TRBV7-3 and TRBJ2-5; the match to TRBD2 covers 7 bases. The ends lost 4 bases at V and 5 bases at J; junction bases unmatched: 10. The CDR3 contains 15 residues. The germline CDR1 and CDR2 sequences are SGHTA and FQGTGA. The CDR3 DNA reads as TGTGCCAGCAGCTCCTTAGCGGGTAATTCGGAGACCCAGTACTTC. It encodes CASSSLAGNSETQYF.

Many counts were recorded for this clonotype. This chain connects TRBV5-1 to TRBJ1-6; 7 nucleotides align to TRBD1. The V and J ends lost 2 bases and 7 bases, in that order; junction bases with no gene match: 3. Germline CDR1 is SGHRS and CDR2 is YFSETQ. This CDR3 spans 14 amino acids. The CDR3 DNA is TGCGCCAGCAGCTTACAGGGGACCAATTCACCCCTCCACTTT. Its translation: CASSLQGTNSPLHF.

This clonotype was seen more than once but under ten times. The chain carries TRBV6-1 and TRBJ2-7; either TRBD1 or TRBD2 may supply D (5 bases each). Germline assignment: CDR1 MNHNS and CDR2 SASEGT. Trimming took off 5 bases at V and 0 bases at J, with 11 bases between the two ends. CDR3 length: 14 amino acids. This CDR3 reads CASSPGTASYEQYF. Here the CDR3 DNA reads TGTGCCAGCAGTCCCGGGACCGCCTCCTACGAGCAGTACTTC.

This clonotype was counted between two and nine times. In DNA, the CDR3 is TGTGCCAGCTCACCAGACTTGGGGGGCGCGGAGCGGGACCTATACGAGCAGTACTTC. This encodes CASSPDLGGAERDLYEQYF. The V gene is TRBV18, the J gene TRBJ2-7; a weak D match, TRBD2 (7 bases). Germline lookup yields CDR1 KGHSH and CDR2 LQKENI. The CDR3 length is 19 residues. V was clipped by 2 bases and J by 4 bases, with 27 bases between them.

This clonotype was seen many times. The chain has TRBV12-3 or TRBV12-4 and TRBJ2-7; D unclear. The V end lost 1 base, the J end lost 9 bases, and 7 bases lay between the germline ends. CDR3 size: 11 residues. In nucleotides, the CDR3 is TGTGCCAGCAGTTTAGGGGGTGGGCAGTACTTC. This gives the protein CASSLGGGQYF.

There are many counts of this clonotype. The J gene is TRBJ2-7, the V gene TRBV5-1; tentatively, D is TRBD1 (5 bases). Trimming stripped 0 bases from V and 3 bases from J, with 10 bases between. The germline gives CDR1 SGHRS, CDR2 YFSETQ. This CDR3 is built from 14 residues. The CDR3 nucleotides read TGCGCCAGCAGCTTGGGAGACAGTCACTACGAGCAGTACTTC. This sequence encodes CASSLGDSHYEQYF.

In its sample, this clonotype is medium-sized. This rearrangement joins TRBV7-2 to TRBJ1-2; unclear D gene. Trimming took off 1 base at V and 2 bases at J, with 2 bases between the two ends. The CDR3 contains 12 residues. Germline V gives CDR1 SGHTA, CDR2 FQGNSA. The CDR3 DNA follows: TGTGCCAGCAGCTTAGAAAACTATGGCTACACCTTC. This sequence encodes CASSLENYGYTF. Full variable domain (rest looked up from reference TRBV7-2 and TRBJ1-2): GAGVSQSPSNKVTEKGKDVELRCDPISGHTALYWYRQSLGQGLEFLIYFQGNSAPDKSGLPSDRFSAERTGGSVSTLTIQRTQQEDSAVYLCASSLENYGYTFGSGTRLTVV.